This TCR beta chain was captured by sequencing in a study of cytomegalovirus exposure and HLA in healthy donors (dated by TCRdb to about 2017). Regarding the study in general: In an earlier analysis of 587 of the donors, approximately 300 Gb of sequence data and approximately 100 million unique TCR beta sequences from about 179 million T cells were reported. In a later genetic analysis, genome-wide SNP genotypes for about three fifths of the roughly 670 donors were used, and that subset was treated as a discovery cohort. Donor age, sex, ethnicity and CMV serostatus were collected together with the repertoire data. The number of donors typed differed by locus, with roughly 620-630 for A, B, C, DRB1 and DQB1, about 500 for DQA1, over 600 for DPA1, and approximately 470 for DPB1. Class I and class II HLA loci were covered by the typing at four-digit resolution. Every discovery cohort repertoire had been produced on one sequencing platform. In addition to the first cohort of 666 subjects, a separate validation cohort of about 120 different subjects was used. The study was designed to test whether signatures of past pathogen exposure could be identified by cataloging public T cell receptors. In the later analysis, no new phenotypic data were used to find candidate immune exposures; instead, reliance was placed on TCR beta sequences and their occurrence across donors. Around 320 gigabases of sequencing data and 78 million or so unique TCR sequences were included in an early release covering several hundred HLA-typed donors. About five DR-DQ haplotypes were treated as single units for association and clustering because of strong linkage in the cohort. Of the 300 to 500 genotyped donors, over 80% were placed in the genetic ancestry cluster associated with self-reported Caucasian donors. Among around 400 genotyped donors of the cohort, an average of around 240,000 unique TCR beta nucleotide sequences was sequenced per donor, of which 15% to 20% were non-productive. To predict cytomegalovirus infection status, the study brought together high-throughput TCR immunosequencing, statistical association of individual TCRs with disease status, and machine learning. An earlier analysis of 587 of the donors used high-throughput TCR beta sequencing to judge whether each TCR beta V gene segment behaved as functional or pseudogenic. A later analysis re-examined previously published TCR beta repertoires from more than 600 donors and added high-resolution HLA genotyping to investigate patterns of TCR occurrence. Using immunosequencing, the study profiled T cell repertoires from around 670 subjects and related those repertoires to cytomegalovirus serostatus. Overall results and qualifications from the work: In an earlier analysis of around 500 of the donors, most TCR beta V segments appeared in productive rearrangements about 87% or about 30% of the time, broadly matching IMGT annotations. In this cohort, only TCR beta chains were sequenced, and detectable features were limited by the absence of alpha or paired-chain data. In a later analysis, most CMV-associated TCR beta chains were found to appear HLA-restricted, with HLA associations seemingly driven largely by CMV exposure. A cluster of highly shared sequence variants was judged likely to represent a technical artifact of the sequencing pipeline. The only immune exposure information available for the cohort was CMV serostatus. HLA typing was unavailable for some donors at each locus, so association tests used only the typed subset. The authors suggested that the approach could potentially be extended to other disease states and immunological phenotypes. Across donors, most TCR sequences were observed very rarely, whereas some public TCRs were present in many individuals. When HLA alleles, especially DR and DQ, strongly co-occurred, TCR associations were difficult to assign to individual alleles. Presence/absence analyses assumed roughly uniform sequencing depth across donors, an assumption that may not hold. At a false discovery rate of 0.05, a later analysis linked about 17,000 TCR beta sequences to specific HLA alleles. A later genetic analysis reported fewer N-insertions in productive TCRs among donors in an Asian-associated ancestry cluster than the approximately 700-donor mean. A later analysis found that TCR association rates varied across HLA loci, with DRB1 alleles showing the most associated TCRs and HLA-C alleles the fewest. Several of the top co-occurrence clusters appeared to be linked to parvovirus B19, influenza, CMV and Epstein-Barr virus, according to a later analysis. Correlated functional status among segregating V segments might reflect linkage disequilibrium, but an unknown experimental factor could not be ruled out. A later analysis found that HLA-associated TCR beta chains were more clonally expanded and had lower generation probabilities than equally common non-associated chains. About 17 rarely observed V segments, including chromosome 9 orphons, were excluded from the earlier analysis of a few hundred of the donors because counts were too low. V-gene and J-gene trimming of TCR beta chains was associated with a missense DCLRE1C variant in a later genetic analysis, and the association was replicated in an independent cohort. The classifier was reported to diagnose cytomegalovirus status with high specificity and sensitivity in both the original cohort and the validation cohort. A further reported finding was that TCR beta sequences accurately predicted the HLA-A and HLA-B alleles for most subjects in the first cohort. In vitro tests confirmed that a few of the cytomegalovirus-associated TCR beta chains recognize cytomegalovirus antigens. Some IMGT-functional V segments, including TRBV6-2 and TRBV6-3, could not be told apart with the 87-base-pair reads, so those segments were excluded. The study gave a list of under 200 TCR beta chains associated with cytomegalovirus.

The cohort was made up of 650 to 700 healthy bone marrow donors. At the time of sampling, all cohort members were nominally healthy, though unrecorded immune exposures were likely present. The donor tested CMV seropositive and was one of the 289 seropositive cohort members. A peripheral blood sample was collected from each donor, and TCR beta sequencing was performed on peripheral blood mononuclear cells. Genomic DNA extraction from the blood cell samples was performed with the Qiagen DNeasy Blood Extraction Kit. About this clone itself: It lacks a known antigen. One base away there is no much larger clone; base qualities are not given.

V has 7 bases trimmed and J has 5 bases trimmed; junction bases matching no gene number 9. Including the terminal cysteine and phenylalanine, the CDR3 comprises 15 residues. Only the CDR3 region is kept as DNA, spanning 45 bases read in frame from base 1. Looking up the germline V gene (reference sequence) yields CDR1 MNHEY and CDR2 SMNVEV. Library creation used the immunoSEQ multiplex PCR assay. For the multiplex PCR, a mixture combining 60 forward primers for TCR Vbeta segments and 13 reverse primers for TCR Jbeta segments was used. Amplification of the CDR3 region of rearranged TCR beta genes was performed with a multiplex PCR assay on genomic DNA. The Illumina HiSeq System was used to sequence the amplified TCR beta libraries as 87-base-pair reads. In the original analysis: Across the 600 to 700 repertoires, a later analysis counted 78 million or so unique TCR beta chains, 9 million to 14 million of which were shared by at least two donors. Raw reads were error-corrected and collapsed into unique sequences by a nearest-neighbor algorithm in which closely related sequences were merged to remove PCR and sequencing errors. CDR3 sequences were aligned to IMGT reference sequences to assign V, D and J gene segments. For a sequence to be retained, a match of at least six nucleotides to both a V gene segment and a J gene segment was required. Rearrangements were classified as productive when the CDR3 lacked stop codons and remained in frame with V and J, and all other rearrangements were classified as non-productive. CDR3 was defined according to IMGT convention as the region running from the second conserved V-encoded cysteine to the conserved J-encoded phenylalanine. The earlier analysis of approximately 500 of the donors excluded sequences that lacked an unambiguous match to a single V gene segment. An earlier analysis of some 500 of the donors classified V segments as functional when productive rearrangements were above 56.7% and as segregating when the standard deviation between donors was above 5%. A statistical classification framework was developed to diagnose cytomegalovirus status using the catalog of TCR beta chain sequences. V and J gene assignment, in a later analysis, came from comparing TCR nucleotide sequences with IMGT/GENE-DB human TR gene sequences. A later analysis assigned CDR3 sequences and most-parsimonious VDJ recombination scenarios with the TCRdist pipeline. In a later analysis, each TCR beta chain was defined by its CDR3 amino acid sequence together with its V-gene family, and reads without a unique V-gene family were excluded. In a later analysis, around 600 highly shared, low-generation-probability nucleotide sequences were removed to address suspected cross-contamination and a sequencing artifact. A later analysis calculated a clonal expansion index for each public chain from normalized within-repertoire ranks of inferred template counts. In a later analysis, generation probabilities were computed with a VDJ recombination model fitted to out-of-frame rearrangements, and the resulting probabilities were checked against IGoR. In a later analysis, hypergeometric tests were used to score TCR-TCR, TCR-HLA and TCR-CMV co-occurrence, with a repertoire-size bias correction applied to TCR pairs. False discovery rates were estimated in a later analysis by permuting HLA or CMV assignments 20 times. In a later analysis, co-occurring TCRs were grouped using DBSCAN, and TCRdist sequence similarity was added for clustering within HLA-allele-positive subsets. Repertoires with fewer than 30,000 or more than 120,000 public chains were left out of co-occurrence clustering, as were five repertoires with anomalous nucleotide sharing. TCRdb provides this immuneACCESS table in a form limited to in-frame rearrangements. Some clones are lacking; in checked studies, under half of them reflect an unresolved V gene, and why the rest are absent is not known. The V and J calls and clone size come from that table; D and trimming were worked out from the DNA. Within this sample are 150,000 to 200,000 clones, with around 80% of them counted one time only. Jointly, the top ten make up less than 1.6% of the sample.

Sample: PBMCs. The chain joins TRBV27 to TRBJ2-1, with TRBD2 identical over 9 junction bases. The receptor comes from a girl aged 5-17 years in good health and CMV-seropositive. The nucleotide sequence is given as TGTGCCAGCACCTGGGGGGCGGGGGGGCACAATGAGCAGTTCTTC. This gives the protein CASTWGAGGHNEQFF.